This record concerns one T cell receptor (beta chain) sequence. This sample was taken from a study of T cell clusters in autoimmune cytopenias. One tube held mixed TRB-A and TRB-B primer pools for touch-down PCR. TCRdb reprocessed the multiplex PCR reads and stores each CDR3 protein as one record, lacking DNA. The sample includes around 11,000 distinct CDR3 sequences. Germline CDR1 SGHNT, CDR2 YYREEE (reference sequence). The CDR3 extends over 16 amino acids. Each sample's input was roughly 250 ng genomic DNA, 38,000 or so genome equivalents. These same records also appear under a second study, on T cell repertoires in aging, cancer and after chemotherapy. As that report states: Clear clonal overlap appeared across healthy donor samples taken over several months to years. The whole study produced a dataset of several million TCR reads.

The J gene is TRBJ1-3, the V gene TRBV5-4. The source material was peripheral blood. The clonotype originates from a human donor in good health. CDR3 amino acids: CASSLVAGSGGNTIYF.